The clone carrying this T cell receptor (beta chain) was counted a single time. Only in-frame clones appear in the TCRdb table, and some are missing; sequencing was by immunoSEQ multiplex PCR. The sample records approximately 280,000 clones, 80% to 90% being singletons. This sample stems from a study of cytomegalovirus exposure and HLA in healthy donors. Sequencing was carried out using PBMCs. The sequence was collected from a woman in her late teens or twenties in good health and CMV-seronegative.

The CDR3 reads CASSPRGLSYEQYF. The CDR3, as DNA: TGTGCCAGCAGTCCCAGGGGGCTCTCCTACGAGCAGTACTTC. This chain joins TRBV6-5 and TRBJ2-7; 8 bases line up with TRBD1. CDR1 MNHEY and CDR2 SVGAGI come from the germline V gene. The CDR3 has 14 residues. J gave up 0 bases and V 5 bases, and 3 bases lay outside the gene matches.